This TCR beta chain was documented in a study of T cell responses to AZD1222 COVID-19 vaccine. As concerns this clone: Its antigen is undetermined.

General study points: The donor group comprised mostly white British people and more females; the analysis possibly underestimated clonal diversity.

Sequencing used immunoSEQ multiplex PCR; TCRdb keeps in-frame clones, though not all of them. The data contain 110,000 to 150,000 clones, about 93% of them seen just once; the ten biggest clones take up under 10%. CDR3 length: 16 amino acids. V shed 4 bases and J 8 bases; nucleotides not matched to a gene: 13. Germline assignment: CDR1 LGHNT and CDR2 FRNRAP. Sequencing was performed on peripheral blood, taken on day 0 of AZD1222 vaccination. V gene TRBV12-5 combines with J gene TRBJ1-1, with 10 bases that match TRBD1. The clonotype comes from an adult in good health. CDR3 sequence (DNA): TGTGCTAGTGGTTCAAACCTCCGGGACAGGGGAGGAGAAGCTTTCTTT. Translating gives CASGSNLRDRGGEAFF.